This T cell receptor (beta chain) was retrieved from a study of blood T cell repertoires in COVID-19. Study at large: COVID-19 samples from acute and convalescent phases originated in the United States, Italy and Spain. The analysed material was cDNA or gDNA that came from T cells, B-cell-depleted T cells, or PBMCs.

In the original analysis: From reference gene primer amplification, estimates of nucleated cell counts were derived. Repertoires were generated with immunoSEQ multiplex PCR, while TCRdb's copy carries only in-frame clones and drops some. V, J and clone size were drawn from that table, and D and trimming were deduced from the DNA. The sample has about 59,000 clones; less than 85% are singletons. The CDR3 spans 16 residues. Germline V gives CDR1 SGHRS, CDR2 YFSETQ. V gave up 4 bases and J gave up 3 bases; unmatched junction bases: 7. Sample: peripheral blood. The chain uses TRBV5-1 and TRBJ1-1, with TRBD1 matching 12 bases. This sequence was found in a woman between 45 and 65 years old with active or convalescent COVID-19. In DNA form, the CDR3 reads TGCGCCAGCAGCCTCGGGACAGGGGGCGGTCACACTGAAGCTTTCTTT. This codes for CASSLGTGGGHTEAFF.